Listed below are T cell receptor beta chains from one sample, sequenced in a study of tumor T cells in aggressive B-cell lymphoma. Data came from immunoSEQ multiplex PCR; TCRdb stores just in-frame clones and leaves some out. The profile shows about 4,000 clones, 86% of them singletons. Sequencing used tumor tissue. Receptors originate from an adult with diffuse large B cell lymphoma. CDR3s include the opening cysteine and the closing phenylalanine or tryptophan. Fields, in order: J gene, CDR3 length, V gene, CDR3 protein.

J gene: TRBJ2-2
CDR3 length: 14
V gene: TRBV10-3
CDR3 protein: CAINRESNTGELFF

J gene: TRBJ1-2
CDR3 length: 19
V gene: TRBV7-9
CDR3 protein: CASSTPDAETGAHNYGYTF

J gene: TRBJ2-7
CDR3 length: 13
V gene: TRBV6-5
CDR3 protein: CASSVAGTVEQYF

J gene: TRBJ2-7
CDR3 length: 14
V gene: TRBV11-2
CDR3 protein: CASSYGQGSYEQYF

J gene: TRBJ1-1
CDR3 length: 16
V gene: TRBV28
CDR3 protein: CASSLWPGGGNTEAFF

J gene: TRBJ1-1
CDR3 length: 14
V gene: TRBV9
CDR3 protein: CASSVEGVGTEAFF

J gene: TRBJ2-3
CDR3 length: 16
V gene: TRBV9
CDR3 protein: CASSGGGTPSTDTQYF

J gene: TRBJ2-5
CDR3 length: 16
V gene: TRBV13
CDR3 protein: CASSLTSSGGAETQYF

J gene: TRBJ2-3
CDR3 length: 16
V gene: TRBV5-5
CDR3 protein: CASSLTWQAGGLQQYF

J gene: TRBJ1-2
CDR3 length: 13
V gene: TRBV19
CDR3 protein: CASRTGTFYGYTF

J gene: TRBJ1-2
CDR3 length: 19
V gene: TRBV7-2
CDR3 protein: CASSLGPRAPVEANYGYTF

J gene: TRBJ2-7
CDR3 length: 13
V gene: TRBV7-2
CDR3 protein: CASSYFYAYEQYF

J gene: TRBJ2-3
CDR3 length: 15
V gene: TRBV18
CDR3 protein: CASSPLAGDADTQYF

J gene: TRBJ1-2
CDR3 length: 19
V gene: TRBV4-2
CDR3 protein: CASSQDWEFGRSNIYGYTF

J gene: TRBJ2-5
CDR3 length: 15
V gene: TRBV13
CDR3 protein: CASSLGVQNQETQYF

J gene: TRBJ2-1
CDR3 length: 13
V gene: TRBV28
CDR3 protein: CASSPPSGDEQFF

J gene: TRBJ1-1
CDR3 length: 15
V gene: TRBV18
CDR3 protein: CASSLTDIGNTEAFF

J gene: TRBJ2-1
CDR3 length: 15
V gene: TRBV4-1
CDR3 protein: CASSPTRDLDNEQFF

J gene: TRBJ2-7
CDR3 length: 14
V gene: TRBV16
CDR3 protein: CASSGTGESYEQYF